This entry lists 6 T cell receptor beta chains sequenced from one sample in a study of post-analysis software for immune sequencing data. Unique molecular identifiers tagged the TCR beta cDNA libraries. TCRdb independently ran MiXCR on the PCR reads; one entry per CDR3 protein. The sample records approximately 660,000 distinct CDR3 sequences, approximately 60% being singletons. Study-wide results and limits: Roughly five TRBV segments appeared more often in patients than in controls, and TRBV5-6, TRBV5-1 and TRBV20-1 were among these.

Their recognized antigens are unknown. Sequencing was done on a sample of blood. The receptors derive from a girl aged 2-10 years with multiple sclerosis.

V is TRBV10-3 and J is TRBJ2-1; weak D call: TRBD1 (6 bases). The J call could be wrong; TRBJ2-7 is a better fit for the DNA end. Germline loops: CDR1 ENHRY, CDR2 SYGVKD. This CDR3 has 16 residues. The CDR3 region is CAISDLIRGSSYEQYF. CDR3 DNA sequence: TGTGCCATCAGTGACCTAATCAGGGGATCGTCCTACGAGCAGTACTTC.

This clonotype was seen a single time. V and J are TRBV4-3 and TRBJ1-1; weak D call: TRBD1 (5 bases). V gave up 1 base and J gave up 10 bases, with 16 bases separating them. Germline V gives CDR1 LGHNA, CDR2 YSLEER. The CDR3 totals 14 residues. The CDR3 DNA reads as TGCGCCAGCAGCCAAGCTAGAGGGGCCCCCGGAGCTTTCTTT. Translation: CASSQARGAPGAFF.

This clonotype turned up a few times. The chain has TRBV5-1 and TRBJ1-2, with 7 bases aligning to TRBD1. After removal of 0 bases from V and 8 bases from J, the junction contained 4 bases not matched to a gene. The CDR3 loop spans 13 amino acids. The V gene's germline CDR1 is SGHRS and CDR2 YFSETQ. DNA for the CDR3: TGCGCCAGCAGCTTGGAGGGACAGTACGGCTACACCTTC. Amino acid sequence: CASSLEGQYGYTF. Together with reference TRBV5-1 and TRBJ1-2, the CDR3 gives the full variable domain: KAGVTQTPRYLIKTRGQQVTLSCSPISGHRSVSWYQQTPGQGLQFLFEYFSETQRNKGNFPGRFSGRQFSNSRSEMNVSTLELGDSALYLCASSLEGQYGYTFGSGTRLTVV.

There are a few counts of this clonotype. The rearrangement uses TRBV9 and TRBJ1-1; D gene uncertain. The CDR3 length is 14 residues. The V gene lost 3 bases and the J gene lost 4 bases, with 13 bases spanning the gap. CDR1 SGDLS and CDR2 YYNGEE come from the germline V gene. CDR3 DNA: TGTGCCAGCAGCGCAACACAACTTGGCACTGAAGCTTTCTTT. Amino acid sequence: CASSATQLGTEAFF.

This sequence joins TRBV24-1 and TRBJ2-5; D not resolved. The ends were cut back, 3 bases at V and 11 bases at J, with 18 bases in the middle. Germline V CDR1 and CDR2: KGHDR, SFDVKD. This CDR3 region has 14 residues. The CDR3 nucleotides read TGTGCCACCAGTGATCCCCCCTCCTACAATGAGCAGTACTTC. Translation: CATSDPPSYNEQYF.

This rearrangement joins TRBV4-2 to TRBJ2-3; 15 bases map to TRBD2. The V gene's germline CDR1 is LGHNA and CDR2 YNFKEQ. The CDR3 is 17 amino acids. V trimming: 6 bases; J trimming: 1 base; junction bases outside the gene matches: 5. Here the CDR3 reads CASSRTSGGAGTDTQYF. CDR3 coding DNA: TGTGCCAGCAGTCGGACTAGCGGGGGGGCAGGCACAGATACGCAGTATTTT.